Presented here are 2 T cell receptor beta chains from one specimen sequenced in a study of T cells in localized non-small cell lung cancer. The protocol was immunoSEQ multiplex PCR, while the TCRdb copy is restricted to in-frame clones and leaves out a portion. The table records around 34,000 clones, around 93% of them present only once. The sequenced sample was peripheral blood, obtained before any cancer treatment. The receptor set was obtained from a female donor aged 60 or older with stage I lung adenocarcinoma.

The chain has TRBV21-1 and TRBJ1-1. TRBV21-1 is an annotated pseudogene. This CDR3 contains 18 residues. The CDR3, as DNA: TGTGCCAGCAGCAAAGGATCGGGGGAAAATGTTCTGGGCACTGAAGCTTTCTTT. Encoded protein: CASSKGSGENVLGTEAFF.

In DNA, the CDR3 is TGTGCCAGCAGCTTGGGTGGAGGTAATGAAAAACTGTTTTTT. Its translation: CASSLGGGNEKLFF. The gene calls are TRBV5-4 and TRBJ1-4; D remains unclear. V lost 0 bases to trimming and J lost 4 bases, with 7 bases between them. This CDR3 comprises 14 residues. Germline V gene lookup returns CDR1 SGHNT and CDR2 YYREEE (reference sequence).